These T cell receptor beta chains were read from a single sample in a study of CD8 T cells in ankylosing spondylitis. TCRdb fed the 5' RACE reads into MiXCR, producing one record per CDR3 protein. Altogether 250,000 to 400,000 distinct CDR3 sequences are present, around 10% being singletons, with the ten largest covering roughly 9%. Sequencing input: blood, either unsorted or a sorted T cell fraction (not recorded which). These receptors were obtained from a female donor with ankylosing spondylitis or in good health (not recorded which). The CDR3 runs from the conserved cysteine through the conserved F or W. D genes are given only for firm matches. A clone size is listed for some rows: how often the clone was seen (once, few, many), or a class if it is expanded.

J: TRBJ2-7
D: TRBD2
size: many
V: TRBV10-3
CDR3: CAIREGLAGSEQYF
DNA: TGTGCCATCAGGGAAGGGCTAGCGGGATCCGAGCAGTACTTC

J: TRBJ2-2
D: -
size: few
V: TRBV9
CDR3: CASSVEISGELFF
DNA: TGTGCCAGCAGCGTAGAGATCTCCGGGGAGCTGTTTTTT

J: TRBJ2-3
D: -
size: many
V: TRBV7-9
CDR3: CASSLDRSGFTDTQYF
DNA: TGTGCCAGCAGCCTCGACAGGTCCGGCTTCACAGATACGCAGTATTTT

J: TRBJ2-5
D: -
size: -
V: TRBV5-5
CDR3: CASSVLEAQYF
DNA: TGTGCCAGCAGCGTATTAGAGGCCCAGTACTTC

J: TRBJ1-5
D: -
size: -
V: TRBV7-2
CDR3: CASSLYQGGNQPQHF
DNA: TGTGCCAGCAGCTTATACCAGGGCGGCAATCAGCCCCAGCATTTT

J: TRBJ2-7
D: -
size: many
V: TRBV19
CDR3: CASTQGKGSLEQYF
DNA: TGTGCCAGTACCCAGGGCAAGGGGTCGCTCGAGCAGTACTTC

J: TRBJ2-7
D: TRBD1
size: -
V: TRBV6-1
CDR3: CASSAETGGYYEQYF
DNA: TGTGCCAGCAGTGCAGAGACAGGGGGCTACTACGAGCAGTACTTC

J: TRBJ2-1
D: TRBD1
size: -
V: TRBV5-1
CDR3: CVSNLEFGTGEDNEQFF
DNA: TGCGTCAGCAACTTGGAGTTTGGGACAGGGGAAGACAATGAGCAGTTCTTC

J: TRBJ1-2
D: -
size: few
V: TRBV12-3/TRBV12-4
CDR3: CASSLLQVQNYGYTF
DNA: TGTGCCAGCAGTTTATTACAGGTTCAAAACTATGGCTACACCTTC

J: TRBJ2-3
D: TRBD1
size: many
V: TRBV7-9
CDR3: CAIGTGSTDTQYF
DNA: TGTGCCATCGGGACAGGGAGCACAGATACGCAGTATTTT

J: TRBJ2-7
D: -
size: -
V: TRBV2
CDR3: CASSESWTATYEQYF
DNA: TGTGCCAGCAGTGAGTCGTGGACAGCAACCTACGAGCAGTACTTC

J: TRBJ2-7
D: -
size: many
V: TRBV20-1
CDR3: CSAGATGPYEQYF
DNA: TGCAGTGCTGGGGCAACGGGGCCTTACGAGCAGTACTTC

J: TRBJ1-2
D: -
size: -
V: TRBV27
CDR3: CASTELGAKDGYTF
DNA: TGTGCCAGCACAGAGCTGGGGGCGAAGGATGGCTACACCTTC

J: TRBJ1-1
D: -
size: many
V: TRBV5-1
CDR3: CASSWAGDTEAFF
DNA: TGCGCCAGCAGCTGGGCGGGGGACACTGAAGCTTTCTTT

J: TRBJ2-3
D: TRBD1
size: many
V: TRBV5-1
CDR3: CASSQDRGGADTQYF
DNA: TGCGCCAGCAGCCAGGACAGGGGGGGCGCAGATACGCAGTATTTT

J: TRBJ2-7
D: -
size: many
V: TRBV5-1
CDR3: CASSLAGQPYEQYF
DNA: TGCGCCAGCAGCTTGGCGGGACAACCCTACGAGCAGTACTTC

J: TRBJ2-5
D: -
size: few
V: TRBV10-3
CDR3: CAIRGAIDETQYF
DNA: TGTGCCATTAGGGGGGCGATTGACGAGACCCAGTACTTC

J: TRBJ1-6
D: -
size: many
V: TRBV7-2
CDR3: CASSLVVDSPLHF
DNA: TGTGCCAGCAGCTTAGTCGTAGATTCACCCCTCCACTTT

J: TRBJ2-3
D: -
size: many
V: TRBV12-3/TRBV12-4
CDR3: CASSLSRGAATDTQYF
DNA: TGTGCCAGCAGTCTTTCACGAGGGGCGGCCACAGATACGCAGTATTTT

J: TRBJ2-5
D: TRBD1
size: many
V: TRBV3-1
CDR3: CASSHATGLETQYF
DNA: TGTGCCAGCAGCCACGCGACAGGGCTCGAGACCCAGTACTTC

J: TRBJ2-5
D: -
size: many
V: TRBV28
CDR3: CASSPPQGTETQYF
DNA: TGTGCCAGCAGTCCACCCCAGGGGACAGAGACCCAGTACTTC

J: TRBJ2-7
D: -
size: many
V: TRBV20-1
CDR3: CSAREVRHPFGEQYF
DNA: TGCAGTGCTAGAGAGGTACGACACCCGTTCGGCGAGCAGTACTTC

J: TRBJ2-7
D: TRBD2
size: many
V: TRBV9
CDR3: CASSTTSVAYEQYF
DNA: TGTGCCAGCTCCACCACTAGCGTCGCTTACGAGCAGTACTTC

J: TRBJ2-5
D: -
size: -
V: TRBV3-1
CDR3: CATSPVGAQRETQYF
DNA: TGTGCCACCTCCCCCGTAGGAGCGCAGAGGGAGACCCAGTACTTC

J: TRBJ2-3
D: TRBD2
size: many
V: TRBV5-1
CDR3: CASSLSSGGSTDTQYF
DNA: TGCGCCAGCAGCTTGTCTAGCGGGGGTTCCACAGATACGCAGTATTTT

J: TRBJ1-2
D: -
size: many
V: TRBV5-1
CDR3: CASSLEAVNYGYTF
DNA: TGCGCCAGCAGCTTGGAGGCAGTTAACTATGGCTACACCTTC

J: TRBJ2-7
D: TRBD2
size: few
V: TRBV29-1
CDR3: CSADQGGPSYEQYF
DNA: TGCAGCGCTGATCAGGGAGGGCCCTCCTACGAGCAGTACTTC

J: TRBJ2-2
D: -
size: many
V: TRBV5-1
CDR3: CASGSGENTGELFF
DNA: TGCGCCAGCGGAAGCGGAGAGAACACCGGGGAGCTGTTTTTT

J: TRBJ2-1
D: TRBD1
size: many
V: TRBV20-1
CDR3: CSARDLYRGHNEQFF
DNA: TGCAGTGCTAGAGATTTATACAGGGGGCACAATGAGCAGTTCTTC

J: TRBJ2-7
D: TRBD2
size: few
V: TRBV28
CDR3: CASSQIRVLAAYEQYF
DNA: TGTGCCAGCAGCCAAATACGTGTACTAGCGGCATACGAGCAGTACTTC

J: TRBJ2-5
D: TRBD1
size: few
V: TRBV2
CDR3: CASLRDRGQETQYF
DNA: TGTGCCAGCCTCCGGGACAGGGGCCAAGAGACCCAGTACTTC

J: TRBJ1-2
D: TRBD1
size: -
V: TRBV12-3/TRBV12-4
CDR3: CASRPQGVPNYGYTF
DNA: TGTGCCAGCAGACCACAGGGGGTCCCTAACTATGGCTACACCTTC

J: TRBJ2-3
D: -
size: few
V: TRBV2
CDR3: CASRDDSTDTQYF
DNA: TGTGCCAGCAGGGACGACAGCACAGATACGCAGTATTTT

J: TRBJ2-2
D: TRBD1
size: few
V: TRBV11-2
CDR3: CASSSTGTGAGELFF
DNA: TGTGCCAGCAGCTCCACCGGGACAGGGGCCGGGGAGCTGTTTTTT

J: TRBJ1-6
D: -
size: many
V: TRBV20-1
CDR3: CSALPDYNSPLHF
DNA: TGCAGTGCTCTACCAGACTATAATTCACCCCTCCACTTT

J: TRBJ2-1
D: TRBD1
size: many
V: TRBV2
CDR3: CASFEDRVGEQFF
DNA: TGTGCCAGCTTCGAAGACAGGGTAGGTGAGCAGTTCTTC

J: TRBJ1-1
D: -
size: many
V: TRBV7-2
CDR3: CASSLAHKPGTLNTEAFF
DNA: TGTGCCAGCAGCTTAGCCCATAAACCCGGGACACTGAACACTGAAGCTTTCTTT

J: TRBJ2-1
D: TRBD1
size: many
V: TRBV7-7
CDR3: CASSSQINRDRVQHEQFF
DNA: TGTGCTAGCAGCTCTCAGATTAACCGGGACAGGGTTCAACATGAGCAGTTCTTC

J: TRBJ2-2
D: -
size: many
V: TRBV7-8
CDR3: CASSLDPGQNTGELFF
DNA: TGTGCCAGCAGTCTCGACCCGGGACAGAACACCGGGGAGCTGTTTTTT

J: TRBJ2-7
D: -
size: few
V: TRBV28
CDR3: CASRVTAASSYEQYF
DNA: TGTGCCAGCAGAGTGACAGCTGCCAGCTCCTACGAGCAGTACTTC

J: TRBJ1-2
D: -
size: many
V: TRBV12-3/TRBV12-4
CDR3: CASRRWGEANYGYTF
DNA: TGTGCCAGCCGAAGGTGGGGGGAAGCTAACTATGGCTACACCTTC

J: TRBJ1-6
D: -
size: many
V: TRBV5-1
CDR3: CASSLDTYNSPLHF
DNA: TGCGCCAGCAGCCTGGACACCTATAATTCACCCCTCCACTTT

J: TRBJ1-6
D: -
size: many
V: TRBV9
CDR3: CASSPRGVDNSPLHF
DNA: TGTGCCAGCAGCCCGAGAGGGGTGGATAATTCACCCCTCCACTTT

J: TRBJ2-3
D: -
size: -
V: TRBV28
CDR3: CASSSGALTQYF
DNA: TGTGCCAGCAGTTCGGGGGCACTAACGCAGTATTTT

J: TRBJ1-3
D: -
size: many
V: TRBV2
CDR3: CASSQPGGNTIYF
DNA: TGTGCCAGCAGCCAGCCCGGTGGAAACACCATATATTTT

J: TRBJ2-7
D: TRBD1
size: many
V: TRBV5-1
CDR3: CASSPPGTGLEQYF
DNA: TGCGCCAGCAGCCCTCCCGGGACAGGCCTCGAGCAGTACTTC

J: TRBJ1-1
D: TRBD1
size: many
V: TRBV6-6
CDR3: CASSSTGDTEAFF
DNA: TGTGCCAGCAGTTCCACAGGGGACACTGAAGCTTTCTTT

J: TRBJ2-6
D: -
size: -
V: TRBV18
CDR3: CASSPIESTGANVLTF
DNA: TGTGCCAGCTCACCGATTGAGTCTACTGGGGCCAACGTCCTGACTTTC

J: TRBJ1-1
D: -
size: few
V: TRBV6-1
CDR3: CASGLVGVNTEAFF
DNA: TGTGCCAGCGGACTAGTAGGAGTTAACACTGAAGCTTTCTTT

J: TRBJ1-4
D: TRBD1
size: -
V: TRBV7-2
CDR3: CASRPDRGNEKLFF
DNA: TGTGCCAGCAGACCTGACAGGGGAAATGAAAAACTGTTTTTT

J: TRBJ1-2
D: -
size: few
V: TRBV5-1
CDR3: CASSPDSSYGYTF
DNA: TGCGCCAGCAGCCCGGACAGTAGTTATGGCTACACCTTC

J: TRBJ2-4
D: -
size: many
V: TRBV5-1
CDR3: CASSLQGWENIQYF
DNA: TGCGCCAGCAGCTTACAGGGATGGGAAAACATTCAGTACTTC

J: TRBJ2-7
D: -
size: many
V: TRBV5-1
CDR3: CASSLKGPSGDEQYF
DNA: TGCGCCAGCAGCTTGAAAGGACCGTCGGGGGACGAGCAGTACTTC